This T cell receptor beta chain is drawn from a study of CD8+CD57+ T cells in acquired aplastic anemia. Findings and limits, study-wide: Patients shared twenty-nine CD8+ CDR3 sequences with controls.

Details on this clonotype: Its antigen is as yet unknown.

V was shortened by 5 bases and J by 6 bases, with 10 bases between the two germline ends. The CDR3 is made up of 12 amino acids. From germline, CDR1 is SNHLY and CDR2 FYNNEI. Profiling that covered TCR beta VDJ and CDR3 relied on genomic DNA as its template. A single record per CDR3 protein comes from TCRdb applying MiXCR to the reads. In the table there are 110,000 or so distinct CDR3 sequences, 51% of which are singletons. The chain joins TRBV2 to TRBJ1-1; no clear D gene. The receptor was derived from a human donor in good health, serving as a control. The source material was sorted CD4+, CD8+, or CD8+CD57+ T cells (not recorded which) from PBMCs. The DNA of the CDR3 is TGTGCCAGCAGTACCAGGAGCCCTGAAGCTTTCTTT. It is translated as CASSTRSPEAFF.